Listed below are T cell receptor beta chains from one sample, sequenced in a study of T cell responses to AZD1222 COVID-19 vaccine. Sequenced by immunoSEQ multiplex PCR; TCRdb stores in-frame clones only, minus some. The sample consists of tens of thousands of clones, nearly 90% of them appearing once. Sequences were derived from peripheral blood, sampled on day 0 of AZD1222 vaccination. The receptors shown here come from an adult in good health. Each CDR3 is given without its conserved first and last residue.

V	CDR3
TRBV5-1	ASSQSRTDGEAF
TRBV6-5	ASRRSGDEKLF
TRBV4-1	ASSHTTGAVLGTEAF
TRBV7-9	ASSLVSMTGAYTYEQY
TRBV15	ATSRDQGVRNSPLH
TRBV5-1	ASSYTPRGSSYNEQF
TRBV15	ATSRISGGLADTQY
TRBV9	ASSVAGVETPLH
TRBV30	ALGATLAKNIQY
TRBV6-2/TRBV6-3	ASSPDRVSYNEQF
TRBV30	AWSGPGDTQY
TRBV6-5	ASGRLTYEQY
TRBV3-1/TRBV3-2	ASSRRTSGGWSTDTQY
TRBV11-3	ASSGGSNTGELF
TRBV6-5	ASTRDRYEQY
TRBV6-4	ASSGGQGDEKLF
TRBV19	ASSIKVNTEAF
TRBV28	ASSFRLWGENTQY
TRBV3-1/TRBV3-2	ASTPSIVGRNTEAF
TRBV6-1	ASSENRGYQPQH
TRBV5-1	ASSLTQGLYTEAF
TRBV4-2	ASSQGLSGIYEQY
TRBV12-3/TRBV12-4	ASGSNQPQH
TRBV27	ASHTLSVGGTDTQY
TRBV7-8	ASLIPGQGQETQY
TRBV2	ASSEGRTDYNEQF
TRBV5-6	ASRGTAQETQY
TRBV28	ASSSHPSTDTQY
TRBV18	ASSPRIGEGNYGYT
TRBV7-3	ASSLTGNGELF
TRBV9	ASSASQGPGNTIY
TRBV9	ASSLSPRQGDGYT
TRBV10-3	AISDPDRGTDTQY